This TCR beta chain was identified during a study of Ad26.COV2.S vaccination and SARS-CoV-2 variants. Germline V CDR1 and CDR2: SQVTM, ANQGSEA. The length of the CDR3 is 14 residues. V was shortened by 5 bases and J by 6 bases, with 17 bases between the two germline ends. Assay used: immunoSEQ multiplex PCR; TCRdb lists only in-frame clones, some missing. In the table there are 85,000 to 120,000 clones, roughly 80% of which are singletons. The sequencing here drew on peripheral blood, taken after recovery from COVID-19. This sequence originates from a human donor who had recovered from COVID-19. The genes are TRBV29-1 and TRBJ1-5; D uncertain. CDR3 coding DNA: TGCAGCGTTTCTGAGGGTGGTACAATTCAGCCCCAGCATTTT. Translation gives CSVSEGGTIQPQHF.